A selection of T cell receptor beta chains follows, all from one sample in a study of T cell responses to AZD1222 COVID-19 vaccine. Profiling relied on immunoSEQ multiplex PCR, and the TCRdb table lists in-frame clones only, not all of them. The sample lists 170,000 or so clones, about nine tenths occurring once. This material consisted of peripheral blood, taken on day 0 of AZD1222 vaccination. Receptors originate from an adult in good health. Each CDR3 is given with its conserved first and last residue. The D gene is left open where the match is weak. Clone size is shown for a subset of rows, as once, few, many or a class of expanded clone.

once,TRBV7-2,TRBJ1-2,-,TGTGCCAGCAGCTTAGCGCTAGCAGGGGTCAATGGCTACACCTTC,CASSLALAGVNGYTF
-,TRBV7-7,TRBJ2-5,TRBD2,TGTGCTAGCAGCTTAGCGACAGCGGGGGGGCCAGAGACCCAGTACTTC,CASSLATAGGPETQYF
-,TRBV11-2,TRBJ1-2,TRBD1,TGTGCCAGCAGCGAATGGGACAGTTATGGCTACACCTTC,CASSEWDSYGYTF
few,TRBV18,TRBJ1-5,-,TGTGCCAGCTCACTACCGGGAGGCGGAGATCAGCCCCAGCATTTT,CASSLPGGGDQPQHF
-,TRBV6-5,TRBJ2-1,TRBD2,TGTGCCAGCAGTTGGGGCGTAGCGGGGGGCAAGAATGAGCAGTTCTTC,CASSWGVAGGKNEQFF
few,TRBV6-4,TRBJ1-1,-,TGTGCCAGCAGTGTGGTCGCATGGGGCACTGAAGCTTTCTTT,CASSVVAWGTEAFF
-,TRBV4-2,TRBJ2-1,TRBD2,TGTGCCAGCAGCCAAGAAGGGCTAGCGGTTACCTACAATGAGCAGTTCTTC,CASSQEGLAVTYNEQFF
-,TRBV7-8,TRBJ1-2,-,TGTGCCAGCAGCTTATCGTCCGTTACTAACTATGGCTACACCTTC,CASSLSSVTNYGYTF
-,TRBV7-3,TRBJ1-1,TRBD1,TGTGCCAGCAGCTCCAGACAGGGAAGCACTGAAGCTTTCTTT,CASSSRQGSTEAFF
-,TRBV2,TRBJ2-1,TRBD1,TGTGCCAGCAGCGCAGTAACAGGGGGTGCCGACAATGAGCAGTTCTTC,CASSAVTGGADNEQFF
-,TRBV15,TRBJ1-1,TRBD1,TGTGCCACCAGCAGAGATCGGGACAGACTGAACACTGAAGCTTTCTTT,CATSRDRDRLNTEAFF
once,TRBV5-1,TRBJ2-7,-,TGCGCCAGCAGCTTAGTTCCGGGTACCAGGGACGAGCAGTACTTC,CASSLVPGTRDEQYF
once,TRBV5-1,TRBJ2-2,-,TGCGCCAGCACCATCGGCCCCACTACCGGGGAGCTGTTTTTT,CASTIGPTTGELFF
-,TRBV3-1/TRBV3-2,TRBJ1-6,-,TGTGCCAGCACCAGGAGTCTCAATTCACCCCTCCACTTT,CASTRSLNSPLHF
-,TRBV19,TRBJ2-5,-,TGTGCCAGTAGTCCGGCTGGGGAGACCCAGTACTTC,CASSPAGETQYF
-,TRBV6-5,TRBJ2-5,TRBD2,TGTGCCAGCAGTAACTTTGCTAGCGGGGGATCGGAGACCCAGTACTTC,CASSNFASGGSETQYF
-,TRBV27,TRBJ1-2,TRBD1,TGTGCCAGCAGTTTACGACAGGGGGTTAACTATGGCTACACCTTC,CASSLRQGVNYGYTF
-,TRBV28,TRBJ1-6,-,TGTGCCAGCAGTTTACAAGGGGGTGGTTCACCCCTCCACTTT,CASSLQGGGSPLHF
-,TRBV29-1,TRBJ1-2,-,TGCAGCGTTGAAAATAATAAGGCCGGAGGCTATGGCTACACCTTC,CSVENNKAGGYGYTF
-,TRBV3-1/TRBV3-2,TRBJ2-5,TRBD1,TGTGCCAGCAGCCAAGAGACCCTTTCGACAGGGGGCCAAGAGACCCAGTACTTC,CASSQETLSTGGQETQYF
-,TRBV13,TRBJ2-7,-,TGTGCCAGCAGCGGATCTTCCTGGGCGGAGGGCCAGGGTTACGAGCAGTACTTC,CASSGSSWAEGQGYEQYF
-,TRBV14,TRBJ1-1,-,TGTGCCAGCAGCCCTACTGATACTGGTTCCGCTTTCTTT,CASSPTDTGSAFF
once,TRBV19,TRBJ1-6,-,TGTGCCAGTAGAGGGGCAGAAGAGTCACCCCTCCACTTT,CASRGAEESPLHF
-,TRBV7-2,TRBJ1-1,-,TGTGCCAGTTCGACCGGAAGGAACACTGAAGCTTTCTTT,CASSTGRNTEAFF
once,TRBV7-2,TRBJ2-3,TRBD2,TGTGCCAGCAGCTTACGACTAGCGGGGGGGATAAATACGCAGTATTTT,CASSLRLAGGINTQYF
-,TRBV5-1,TRBJ1-1,-,TGCGCCAGCAGCTTAGTAAAGGACAGAAACACTGAAGCTTTCTTT,CASSLVKDRNTEAFF